This TCR beta chain was captured by sequencing in a study of response to subunit inactivated influenza vaccine. Study outcomes and limitations: Authors proposed each seasonal influenza vaccination draws in few new T cells.

To note about this clonotype: Its target is not known.

The CDR3 runs 17 residues. V shed 4 bases and J 4 bases; nucleotides not matched to a gene: 11. Germline assignment: CDR1 SGDLS and CDR2 YYNGEE. MiXCR was run by TCRdb on the RT-PCR reads, yielding one entry per CDR3 protein. The sample lists about 650,000 distinct CDR3 sequences; about 15% were seen once. The TCR comes from a man in his fifties or sixties who received an inactivated influenza vaccine. Sequenced material: PBMCs from blood, taken 11 to 12 days after vaccination. This sequence joins TRBV9 and TRBJ2-1; 10 positions match TRBD2. DNA for the CDR3: TGTGCCAGCAGCCACGACCCCGGGACTAGCGAATACAATGAGCAGTTCTTC. Amino acids: CASSHDPGTSEYNEQFF.